This record concerns one T cell receptor (beta chain) sequence. J was trimmed by 7 bases and V by 5 bases; bases with no gene match: 6. The CDR3 is made up of 14 amino acids. The V gene's germline CDR1 is SEHNR and CDR2 FQNEAQ (reference sequence). The entry originates in a study of blood T cell repertoires in COVID-19. Whole-study context: The analysed material was cDNA or gDNA that came from T cells, B-cell-depleted T cells, or PBMCs.

While infection was still active, Seattle patients were enrolled and then followed longitudinally. Data came from immunoSEQ multiplex PCR; TCRdb stores just in-frame clones and leaves some out. The sample includes about 310,000 clones, roughly 89% of them seen just once. The specimen sequenced was peripheral blood. The V call is TRBV7-9, the J call TRBJ1-4; TRBD1 aligns across 8 bases. The receptor was isolated from a woman aged 40 to 50 with COVID-19, enrolled during active disease. CDR3: CASSEDRVVEKLFF. In nucleotides, the CDR3 is TGTGCCAGCAGCGAGGACAGGGTCGTTGAAAAACTGTTTTTT.